This record covers a single T cell receptor (beta chain). Its antigen remains unknown. Losses at the gene ends were 7 bases for V and 4 bases for J; bases not matched to a gene: 15. Germline assignment: CDR1 SGHVS and CDR2 FQNEAQ. CDR3 length: 17 amino acids. Regions amplified from RNA transcripts were the TCR beta CDR3 regions. Primed by the HTBI set, a first-round RT-PCR was run on the TCR CDR3. TCRdb reanalysed the multiplex PCR reads using MiXCR and keeps one entry per CDR3 protein. The sample records hundreds of thousands of distinct CDR3 sequences, about a fifth being singletons. The sample belongs to a study of T cells in Graves' hyperthyroidism and ophthalmopathy. The study's findings and limits: Ophthalmopathy could be told apart from stable hyperthyroidism with a 13 V-J model.

Sequenced: blood. The source is a man aged 30 to 39 with Graves' ophthalmopathy. The V and J genes are TRBV7-8 and TRBJ1-4; 7 bases are shared with TRBD1. The DNA of the CDR3 is TGTGCCAGCACCAACTATCCCCGGACAGGCGGTAATGAAAAACTGTTTTTT. Translated: CASTNYPRTGGNEKLFF.